These 24 T cell receptor beta chains originate from one sample sequenced in a study of PD-L1 blockade in urothelial cancer (dated by TCRdb to the late 2010s). The library was obtained by the immunoSEQ multiplex PCR assay. This is the immuneACCESS table as TCRdb keeps it, with only in-frame sequences that have V and J called. A part of the clones is gone; compared with another copy, unresolved V genes explain less than half, and the rest is unexplained. The sample table records tens of thousands of clones; 84% of these occur just once. 2% to 2.5% of the sample comes from the top ten. Taken with the paper, the label for time point translates to: pretreatment peripheral blood. The sample consisted of PBMCs, taken around atezolizumab (anti-PD-L1) treatment. Every receptor here comes from a man in his sixties with urothelial cancer.

V usage is TRBV7-3 and J usage is TRBJ2-7; 7 nucleotides match TRBD2. The germline V gene has CDR1 SGHTA and CDR2 FQGTGA. J lost 0 bases, V lost 5 bases, and 10 bases had no gene match. This CDR3 region has 16 residues. The CDR3 region is CASSPYRGGGSYEQYF. CDR3 sequence (DNA): TGTGCCAGCAGCCCTTACCGTGGCGGGGGCTCCTACGAGCAGTACTTC.

The chain joins TRBV19 to TRBJ2-3, with D tentatively TRBD1 (5 bases). V lost 5 bases to trimming and J lost 4 bases, with 7 bases between them. The CDR3 covers 12 residues. Germline V gene lookup returns CDR1 LNHDA and CDR2 SQIVND (reference sequence). CDR3 sequence: CASSQGSDTQYF. DNA of the CDR3: TGTGCCAGTAGTCAGGGCTCAGATACGCAGTATTTT.

The rearrangement joins TRBV29-1 to TRBJ1-1; 7 bases line up with TRBD1. With V trimmed by 5 bases and J by 8 bases, 8 bases remained unmatched. In germline, CDR1 is SQVTM, CDR2 ANQGSEA. The CDR3 length is 12 residues. The chain's CDR3 is CSVRTGPGEAFF. Written as DNA, the CDR3 is TGCAGCGTTCGGACAGGCCCGGGAGAAGCTTTCTTT.

This clone was picked up a small number of times. The rearrangement uses TRBV7-2 and TRBJ1-1; 9 bases are a match to TRBD1. Germline CDR1 reads SGHTA; CDR2 reads FQGNSA. The J segment lost 7 bases and the V segment lost 3 bases, leaving 6 bases of the junction unmatched. CDR3 length equals 14 residues. The CDR3 nucleotides read TGTGCCAGCAGCTTTCGGGACAGGGTGATTGAAGCTTTCTTT. It is translated as CASSFRDRVIEAFF.

This clone was detected a few times. V and J are TRBV7-9 and TRBJ2-3; the match to TRBD2 covers 11 bases. Germline trimming cut 5 bases from V and 4 bases from J; bases unmatched to any gene: 8. Germline CDR1 and CDR2: SEHNR and FQNEAQ (reference sequence). This CDR3 is 16 amino acids long. CDR3 residues: CASSPTLAGGADTQYF. The CDR3 DNA is TGTGCCAGCAGCCCAACATTAGCGGGAGGGGCAGATACGCAGTATTTT. The full variable domain, in which reference TRBV7-9 and TRBJ2-3 provide the parts outside the CDR3, is DTGVSQNPRHKITKRGQNVTFRCDPISEHNRLYWYRQTLGQGPEFLTYFQNEAQLEKSRLLSDRFSAERPKGSFSTLEIQRTEQGDSAMYLCASSPTLAGGADTQYFGPGTRLTVL.

This clone has just a few counts. The chain has TRBV4-3 and TRBJ1-2; 11 nucleotides match TRBD1. The CDR3 loop spans 15 amino acids. Germline CDR1 is LGHNA and CDR2 is YSLEER. Trimming took 1 base from V and 8 from J; bases not matched to a gene: 6. CDR3 residues: CASSQGTGGGGGYTF. CDR3 nucleotide sequence: TGCGCCAGCAGCCAAGGGACAGGGGGCGGGGGAGGCTACACCTTC.

The CDR3 DNA reads TGTGCCAGCAGGCGACTAGGCGAGGAGACCCAGTACTTC. This encodes CASRRLGEETQYF. V is TRBV5-6 and J is TRBJ2-5; TRBD2 might be the D (6 bases). The CDR3 has 13 residues. Trimming pared 5 bases from V and 5 bases from J, leaving 13 bases between. Germline loops: CDR1 SGHDT, CDR2 YYEEEE.

This sequence joins TRBV5-5 and TRBJ1-1, with 7 bases identical to TRBD1. V lost 0 bases, J lost 10 bases, and 3 bases stayed unmatched. This CDR3 is built from 12 residues. Germline assignment: CDR1 SGHKS and CDR2 YYEKEE (reference sequence). CDR3 sequence reads: CASSLGQGAAFF. Here the CDR3 DNA reads TGTGCCAGCAGCTTGGGACAGGGTGCAGCTTTCTTT.

This sequence joins TRBV5-8 and TRBJ2-2; D gene ambiguous. Germline V CDR1 and CDR2: SGHTS, YDEGEE. The length of the CDR3 is 13 residues. Trimming pared 6 bases from V and 2 bases from J, leaving 8 bases between. Here the CDR3 reads CASNRVNTGELFF. The CDR3 nucleotides read TGTGCCAGCAACAGAGTTAACACCGGGGAGCTGTTTTTT.

The chain uses TRBV30 and TRBJ1-4, with 7 bases lining up with TRBD1. Germline values: CDR1 GTSNPN, CDR2 SVGIG (reference sequence). The CDR3 has 12 amino acids. The ends lost 5 bases at V and 5 bases at J; junction bases unmatched: 2. The CDR3 bases are TGTGCCTGGCGGGACAGAAATGAAAAACTGTTTTTT. The encoded protein is CAWRDRNEKLFF.

The CDR3 region is CASSLGGGIGEQFF. The CDR3 DNA follows: TGTGCCAGCAGCTTAGGAGGCGGGATCGGTGAGCAGTTCTTC. This chain links TRBV7-2 with TRBJ2-1, with TRBD2 as a possible D gene (6 bases). The CDR3 runs to 14 residues. V lost 1 base to trimming and J lost 9 bases, with 13 bases between them. Germline loops: CDR1 SGHTA, CDR2 FQGNSA.

Here the CDR3 reads CASSIYRDEQFF. CDR3 in DNA: TGTGCCAGCAGTATTTACAGGGATGAGCAGTTCTTC. This sequence joins TRBV27 and TRBJ2-1; weak D call: TRBD1 (6 bases). Deletions cut 5 bases from V and 8 bases from J, with 10 bases between. The CDR3 totals 12 residues. Germline V gene sequence: CDR1 MNHEY, CDR2 SMNVEV (reference sequence).

The chain links TRBV30 to TRBJ1-3; 7 nucleotides line up with TRBD1. CDR1 and CDR2 from the germline V gene are GTSNPN and SVGIG (reference sequence). The CDR3 is 15 residues long. CDR3 residues: CAPQKGQDSGNTIYF. In DNA form, the CDR3 reads TGTGCACCCCAAAAAGGACAGGACTCTGGAAACACCATATATTTT.

This chain connects TRBV2 to TRBJ2-3, with 12 bases matching TRBD2. The CDR3 loop spans 15 amino acids. J was trimmed by 5 bases and V by 3 bases; bases with no gene match: 3. CDR1 and CDR2 (germline): SNHLY, FYNNEI. Here the CDR3 DNA reads TGTGCCAGCAGTGAGACTAGCGGGAGTGAAGATACGCAGTATTTT. This codes for CASSETSGSEDTQYF.

The chain is built from TRBV6-5 and TRBJ2-2; perhaps TRBD2 as D (5 bases). This CDR3 comprises 14 residues. The V and J ends lost 5 bases and 6 bases respectively, with 13 bases between them. Germline CDR1 reads MNHEY; CDR2 reads SVGAGI. The CDR3 nucleotides are TGTGCCAGCAGTGAAGGGCTAGCATCCGGGGAGCTGTTTTTT. Translated, it gives CASSEGLASGELFF.

This clone has only a few counts. This rearrangement joins TRBV4-1 to TRBJ1-2; D perhaps matches TRBD1 (6 bases). This CDR3 spans 15 amino acids. The ends were cut back, 0 bases at V and 7 bases at J, with 15 bases in the middle. The germline gives CDR1 MGHRA, CDR2 YSYEKL. The CDR3 nucleotides are TGCGCCAGCAGCCAAGAGGTCACAGGGCTCTCTGGCTACACCTTC. The encoded protein is CASSQEVTGLSGYTF.

The chain recombines TRBV21-1 with TRBJ1-4; the table's D call, TRBD1, has no DNA check behind it. TRBV21-1 is a pseudogene segment. The CDR3 extends over 15 amino acids. The chain's CDR3 is CASSKGRTGNEKLFF. As DNA, the CDR3 is TGTGCCAGCAGCAAAGGGCGGACAGGTAATGAAAAACTGTTTTTT.

The chain has TRBV2 and TRBJ2-7, with D possibly TRBD2 on 7 matching bases. Trimming stripped 3 bases from V and 3 bases from J, with 9 bases between. Germline CDR1 reads SNHLY; CDR2 reads FYNNEI. CDR3 length equals 13 residues. CDR3: CASSERGGYEQYF. In nucleotides, the CDR3 is TGTGCCAGCAGTGAGAGGGGGGGCTACGAGCAGTACTTC.

V is TRBV10-3 and J is TRBJ2-7; D ambiguous. The CDR3 is 14 residues long. Between the trimmed V and J ends, which lost 3 bases and 2 bases, there was a span of 11 bases. Per the germline V gene, CDR1 is ENHRY and CDR2 is SYGVKD. The CDR3: CAISERLNTYEQYF. The CDR3 DNA reads as TGTGCCATCAGTGAAAGACTGAACACCTACGAGCAGTACTTC.

The V gene is TRBV5-1, the J gene TRBJ2-5, with 7 nucleotides matching TRBD1. The CDR3 is 16 residues long. Looked up from germline, CDR1 is SGHRS and CDR2 is YFSETQ. With 0 bases clipped from V and 4 bases from J, the junction kept 9 bases outside the gene matches. The chain's CDR3 is CASSLASRGQGETQYF. The CDR3 DNA is TGCGCCAGCAGCTTGGCCAGTAGGGGGCAAGGAGAGACCCAGTACTTC.

The chain employs TRBV5-1 and TRBJ1-2; TRBD1 aligns across 8 bases. The CDR3 length is 15 residues. Germline loops: CDR1 SGHRS, CDR2 YFSETQ. With 4 bases clipped from V and 7 bases from J, the junction kept 12 bases outside the gene matches. The CDR3 nucleotides are TGCGCCAGCAGCCAATCCACAGGGGGTCGAGGTGGCTACACCTTC. Its protein product is CASSQSTGGRGGYTF.

This clone appeared a single time. The chain couples TRBV6-5 to TRBJ2-1, with 7 bases that match TRBD1. With 7 bases clipped from V and 11 bases from J, the junction kept 11 bases outside the gene matches. Germline-derived CDR1 and CDR2 are MNHEY and SVGAGI. This CDR3 comprises 13 residues. CDR3 coding DNA: TGTGCCAGCACCCCGACAGGGTACCTTCAGCAGTTCTTC. Its protein product is CASTPTGYLQQFF.

This rearrangement joins TRBV7-6 to TRBJ2-5; 9 nucleotides agree with TRBD1. The trim removed 5 bases at V and 5 bases at J, leaving 15 bases unmatched. This CDR3 contains 17 residues. CDR1 is SGHVS and CDR2 is FNYEAQ in the germline V gene. CDR3 loop: CASSALTGGATTETQYF. The CDR3 nucleotides read TGTGCCAGCAGCGCACTCACAGGGGGCGCCACGACGGAGACCCAGTACTTC.

The chain carries TRBV7-9 and TRBJ2-1, with 7 bases fitting TRBD1. The V gene's germline CDR1 is SEHNR and CDR2 FQNEAQ (reference sequence). Trimming took 6 bases from V and 4 from J; bases not matched to a gene: 9. This CDR3 is 15 amino acids long. Written as DNA, the CDR3 is TGTGCCAGCAGACCAGGACAGGAGCAATACAATGAGCAGTTCTTC. It specifies CASRPGQEQYNEQFF.